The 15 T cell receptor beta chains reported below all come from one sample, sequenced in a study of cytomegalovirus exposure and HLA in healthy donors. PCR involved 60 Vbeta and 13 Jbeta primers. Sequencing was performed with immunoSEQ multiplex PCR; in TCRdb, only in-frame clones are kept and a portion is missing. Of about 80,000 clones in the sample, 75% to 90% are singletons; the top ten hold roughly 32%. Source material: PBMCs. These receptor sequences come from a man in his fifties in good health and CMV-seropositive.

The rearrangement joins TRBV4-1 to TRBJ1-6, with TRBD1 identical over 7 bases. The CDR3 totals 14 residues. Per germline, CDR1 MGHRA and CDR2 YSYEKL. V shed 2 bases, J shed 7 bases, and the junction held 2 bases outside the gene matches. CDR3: CASSQTGVNSPLHF. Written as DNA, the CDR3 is TGCGCCAGCAGCCAAACAGGGGTCAATTCACCCCTCCACTTT.

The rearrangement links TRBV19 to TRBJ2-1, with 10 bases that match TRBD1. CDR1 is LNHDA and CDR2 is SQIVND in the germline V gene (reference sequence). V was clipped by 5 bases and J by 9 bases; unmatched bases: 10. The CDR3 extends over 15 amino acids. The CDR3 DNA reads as TGTGCCAGTAGTGCCATGGGACAGGGGTTAGGTGAGCAGTTCTTC. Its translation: CASSAMGQGLGEQFF.

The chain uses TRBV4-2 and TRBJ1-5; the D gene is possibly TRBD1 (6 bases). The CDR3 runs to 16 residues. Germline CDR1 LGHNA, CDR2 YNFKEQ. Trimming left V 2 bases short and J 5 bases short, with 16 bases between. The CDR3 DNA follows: TGTGCCAGCAGCCAAACACCAGGGGTCACCTATCAGCCCCAGCATTTT. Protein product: CASSQTPGVTYQPQHF.

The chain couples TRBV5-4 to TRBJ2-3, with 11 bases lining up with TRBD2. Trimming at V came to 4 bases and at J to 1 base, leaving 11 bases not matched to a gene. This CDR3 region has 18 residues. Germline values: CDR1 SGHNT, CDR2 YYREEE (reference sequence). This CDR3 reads CASSAGLAAGYGTDTQYF. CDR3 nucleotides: TGTGCCAGCAGCGCGGGACTAGCGGCGGGCTACGGCACAGATACGCAGTATTTT.

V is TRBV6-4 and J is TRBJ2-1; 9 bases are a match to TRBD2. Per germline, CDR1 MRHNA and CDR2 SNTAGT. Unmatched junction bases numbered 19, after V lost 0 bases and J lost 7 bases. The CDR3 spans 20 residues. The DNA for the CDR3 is TGTGCCAGCAGTGACTCGGGGACCCACCTGATAGCGGGAGTGGGGAATGAGCAGTTCTTC. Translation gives CASSDSGTHLIAGVGNEQFF.

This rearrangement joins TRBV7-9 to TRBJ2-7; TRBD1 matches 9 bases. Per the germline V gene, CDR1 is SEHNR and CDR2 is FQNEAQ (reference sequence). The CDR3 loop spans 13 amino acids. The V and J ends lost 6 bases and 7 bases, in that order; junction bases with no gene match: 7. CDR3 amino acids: CASSLGTGREQYF. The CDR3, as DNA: TGTGCCAGCAGTTTGGGGACAGGGAGGGAGCAGTACTTC.

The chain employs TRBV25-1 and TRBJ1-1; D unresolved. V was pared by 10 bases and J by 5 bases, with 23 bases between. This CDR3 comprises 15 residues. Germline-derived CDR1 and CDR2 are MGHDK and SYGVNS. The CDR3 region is CATYGPGSLRTEAFF. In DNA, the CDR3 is TGTGCCACCTATGGACCGGGATCACTGAGGACTGAAGCTTTCTTT.

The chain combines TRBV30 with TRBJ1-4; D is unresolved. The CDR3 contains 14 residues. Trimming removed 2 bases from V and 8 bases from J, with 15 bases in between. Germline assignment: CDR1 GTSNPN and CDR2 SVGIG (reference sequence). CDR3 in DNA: TGTGCCTGGAGTTTAACGGCGGGTCAGGAAAAACTGTTTTTT. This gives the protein CAWSLTAGQEKLFF.

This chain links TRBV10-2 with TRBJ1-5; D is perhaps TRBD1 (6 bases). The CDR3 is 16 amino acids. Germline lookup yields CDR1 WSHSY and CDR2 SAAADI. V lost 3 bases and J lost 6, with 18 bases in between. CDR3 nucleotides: TGCGCCAGCAGTGAAACGAGGGGGGGCGAGGGTCAGCCCCAGCATTTT. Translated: CASSETRGGEGQPQHF.

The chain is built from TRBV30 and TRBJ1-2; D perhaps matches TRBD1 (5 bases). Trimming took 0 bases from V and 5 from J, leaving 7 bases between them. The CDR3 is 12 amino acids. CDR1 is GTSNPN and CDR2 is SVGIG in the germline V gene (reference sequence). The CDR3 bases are TGTGCCTGGAGTGTTCAGGGATATGGCTACACCTTC. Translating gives CAWSVQGYGYTF. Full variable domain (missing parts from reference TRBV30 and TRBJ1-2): SQTIHQWPATLVQPVGSPLSLECTVEGTSNPNLYWYRQAAGRGLQLLFYSVGIGQISSEVPQNLSASRPQDRQFILSSKKLLLSDSGFYLCAWSVQGYGYTFGSGTRLTVV.

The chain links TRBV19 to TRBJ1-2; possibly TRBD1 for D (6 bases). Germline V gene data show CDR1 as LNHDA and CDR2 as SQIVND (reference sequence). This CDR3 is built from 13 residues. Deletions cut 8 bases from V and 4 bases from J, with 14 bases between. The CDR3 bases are TGTGCCAGTGCAATCAGGACAGCCTATGGCTACACCTTC. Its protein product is CASAIRTAYGYTF.

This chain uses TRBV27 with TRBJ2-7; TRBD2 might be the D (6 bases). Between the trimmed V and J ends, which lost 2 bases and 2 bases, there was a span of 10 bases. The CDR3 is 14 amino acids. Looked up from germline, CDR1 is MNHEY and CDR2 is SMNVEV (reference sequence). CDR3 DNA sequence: TGTGCCAGCAGTTTAGGCGGGAAAGCCTACGAGCAGTACTTC. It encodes CASSLGGKAYEQYF.

The CDR3 sequence: CASWKAVSTDTQYF. CDR3 bases: TGTGCCAGCTGGAAGGCGGTTAGCACAGATACGCAGTATTTT. The chain has TRBV7-9 and TRBJ2-3; D is unclear. V gave up 8 bases and J gave up 0 bases, with 12 bases separating them. This CDR3 has 14 residues. Per the germline V gene, CDR1 is SEHNR and CDR2 is FQNEAQ (reference sequence). Complete variable domain (other parts from reference TRBV7-9 and TRBJ2-3): DTGVSQNPRHKITKRGQNVTFRCDPISEHNRLYWYRQTLGQGPEFLTYFQNEAQLEKSRLLSDRFSAERPKGSFSTLEIQRTEQGDSAMYLCASWKAVSTDTQYFGPGTRLTVL.

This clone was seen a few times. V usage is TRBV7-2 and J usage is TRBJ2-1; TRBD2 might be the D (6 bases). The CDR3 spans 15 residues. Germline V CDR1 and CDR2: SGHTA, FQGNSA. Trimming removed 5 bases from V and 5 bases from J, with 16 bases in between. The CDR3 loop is CASSRDSGSHNEQFF. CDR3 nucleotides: TGTGCCAGCAGCCGAGATAGCGGTTCCCACAATGAGCAGTTCTTC.

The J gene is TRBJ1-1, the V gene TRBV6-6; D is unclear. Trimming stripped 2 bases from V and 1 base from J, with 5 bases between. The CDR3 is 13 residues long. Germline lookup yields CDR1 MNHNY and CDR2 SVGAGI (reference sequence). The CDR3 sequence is CASSYLRNTEAFF. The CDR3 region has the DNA TGTGCCAGCAGTTACCTTAGGAACACTGAAGCTTTCTTT.